The 24 T cell receptor beta chains reported below all come from one sample, sequenced in a study of cytomegalovirus exposure and HLA in healthy donors. PCR was performed using 60 Vbeta and 13 Jbeta primers. Produced via immunoSEQ multiplex PCR; TCRdb's table is partial and in-frame only. The table shows hundreds of thousands of clones, with roughly 70% occurring only once. The specimen sequenced was PBMCs. Receptor source: a female donor in good health and CMV-seronegative.

V gene TRBV4-1 combines with J gene TRBJ2-7; 7 bases map to TRBD1. The J segment lost 2 bases and the V segment lost 2 bases, leaving 6 bases of the junction unmatched. CDR1 and CDR2 from the germline V gene are MGHRA and YSYEKL. The CDR3 contains 15 residues. The CDR3 sequence is CASSQTGTAAYEQYF. The CDR3, as DNA: TGCGCCAGCAGCCAAACCGGGACAGCAGCCTACGAGCAGTACTTC.

The rearrangement uses TRBV2 and TRBJ2-5; TRBD2 is a possible D gene (5 bases). The V gene's germline CDR1 is SNHLY and CDR2 FYNNEI. V lost 4 bases and J lost 9, with 18 bases in between. This CDR3 contains 14 residues. The CDR3, as DNA: TGTGCCAGCAGTGGGGAAGCTAGGTACGGGGCCCAGTACTTC. Residues: CASSGEARYGAQYF.

The genes are TRBV27 and TRBJ1-4, with 7 nucleotides matching TRBD1. J gave up 4 bases and V 5 bases, and 7 bases lay outside the gene matches. The CDR3 totals 15 residues. Germline V CDR1 and CDR2: MNHEY, SMNVEV (reference sequence). This CDR3 is CASSADRALNEKLFF. CDR3 in DNA: TGTGCCAGCAGTGCCGACAGGGCCCTTAATGAAAAACTGTTTTTT.

To note about this clone: This specimen includes other DNA sequences encoding the same CDR3. V gene TRBV4-1 combines with J gene TRBJ2-3; TRBD1 aligns across 7 bases. The CDR3 is 17 residues long. V lost 0 bases, J lost 8 bases, and 14 bases stayed unmatched. Germline V gene sequence: CDR1 MGHRA, CDR2 YSYEKL. CDR3 amino acids: CASSQEYRQGEGSTQYF. Here the CDR3 DNA reads TGCGCCAGCAGCCAAGAGTATAGACAGGGTGAGGGGTCTACGCAGTATTTT.

The DNA of the CDR3 is TGTGCCAGCAGGACAGCGAACACTGAAGCTTTCTTT. Protein: CASRTANTEAFF. V usage is TRBV2 and J usage is TRBJ1-1, with D tentatively TRBD1 (5 bases). Trimming left V 6 bases short and J 1 base short, with 6 bases between. Looked up from germline, CDR1 is SNHLY and CDR2 is FYNNEI. The CDR3 extends over 12 amino acids.

CDR3 amino acids: CASSIGGVGGELFF. The DNA of the CDR3 is TGTGCCAGTAGTATAGGCGGGGTAGGCGGGGAGCTGTTTTTT. The chain couples TRBV19 to TRBJ2-2; D is perhaps TRBD2 (6 bases). The CDR3 sequence is 14 residues long. V was cut by 1 base and J by 7 bases, with 10 bases left in between. From germline, CDR1 is LNHDA and CDR2 SQIVND (reference sequence).

This clone was seen a single time. Here the CDR3 DNA reads TGCGCCAGCAGCCCCGGCACTAGCGGTCCCAATGAGCAGTTCTTC. Translation: CASSPGTSGPNEQFF. The chain has TRBV5-1 and TRBJ2-1; 8 nucleotides align to TRBD2. From germline, CDR1 is SGHRS and CDR2 YFSETQ. This CDR3 is 15 amino acids long. Germline trimming cut 4 bases from V and 6 bases from J; bases unmatched to any gene: 9.

The CDR3 coding sequence is TGTGCCAGCAGCATAAGACAGGGGGCGAACACTGAAGCTTTCTTT. This translates into CASSIRQGANTEAFF. The chain links TRBV7-2 to TRBJ1-1; 10 positions agree with TRBD1. Germline V lookup: CDR1 SGHTA, CDR2 FQGNSA. CDR3 size: 15 residues. The trim removed 5 bases at V and 1 base at J, leaving 4 bases unmatched. The variable domain in full, with the rest retrieved from reference TRBV7-2 and TRBJ1-1, is GAGVSQSPSNKVTEKGKDVELRCDPISGHTALYWYRQSLGQGLEFLIYFQGNSAPDKSGLPSDRFSAERTGGSVSTLTIQRTQQEDSAVYLCASSIRQGANTEAFFGQGTRLTVV.

This chain links TRBV6-5 with TRBJ2-7; D is unresolved. Trimming took 10 bases from V and 2 from J, leaving 21 bases between them. This CDR3 has 15 amino acids. Germline V gene data show CDR1 as MNHEY and CDR2 as SVGAGI. The chain's CDR3 is CATSYPSEATYEQYF. The CDR3 nucleotides read TGTGCCACCTCTTACCCCTCCGAGGCAACCTACGAGCAGTACTTC.

This rearrangement joins TRBV5-1 to TRBJ1-4, with TRBD1 identical over 9 bases. Germline lookup yields CDR1 SGHRS and CDR2 YFSETQ. This CDR3 region has 15 residues. The V segment lost 4 bases and the J segment 4 bases; nucleotides outside the gene matches: 5. CDR3 amino acids: CASSGPGQGNEKLFF. The CDR3, as DNA: TGCGCCAGCAGCGGACCGGGACAGGGTAATGAAAAACTGTTTTTT.

The J gene is TRBJ2-1, the V gene TRBV19; a possible D gene is TRBD1 (6 bases). V lost 5 bases and J 4 bases, leaving 9 bases between the germline ends. CDR3 length equals 13 residues. Germline CDR1 is LNHDA and CDR2 is SQIVND (reference sequence). The CDR3 sequence: CASSWGLYNEQFF. CDR3 DNA: TGTGCCAGTAGTTGGGGGCTATACAATGAGCAGTTCTTC.

The chain employs TRBV7-2 and TRBJ2-1; the D is unclear. The CDR3 extends over 11 amino acids. Germline lookup yields CDR1 SGHTA and CDR2 FQGNSA. Deletions cut 5 bases from V and 4 bases from J, with 3 bases between. CDR3 in amino acids: CASSTYNEQFF. The DNA for the CDR3 is TGTGCCAGCAGCACATACAATGAGCAGTTCTTC.

This sequence joins TRBV7-2 and TRBJ1-1, with TRBD1 identical over 8 bases. This CDR3 comprises 14 residues. Germline-derived CDR1 and CDR2 are SGHTA and FQGNSA. Unmatched junction bases numbered 4, after V lost 5 bases and J lost 2 bases. CDR3 sequence (DNA): TGTGCCAGCAGCAACAGGGGGTATAACACTGAAGCTTTCTTT. Protein product: CASSNRGYNTEAFF.

The V gene is TRBV10-1, the J gene TRBJ1-1, with D possibly TRBD1 on 6 matching bases. In germline, CDR1 is WNHNN, CDR2 SYGVQD (reference sequence). Trimming shortened V by 6 bases and J by 2 bases, and 13 bases separated the two germline ends. The CDR3 covers 14 residues. CDR3 region: CASSTGTLNTEAFF. CDR3 bases: TGCGCCAGCAGCACCGGGACACTCAACACTGAAGCTTTCTTT.

This chain connects TRBV2 to TRBJ2-2; 10 nucleotides agree with TRBD2. V dropped 6 bases and J dropped 2; count of bases not matched to a gene: 9. Germline V gene lookup returns CDR1 SNHLY and CDR2 FYNNEI. This CDR3 contains 17 residues. The CDR3 spells CASRMGSGRTNTGELFF. The CDR3, as DNA: TGTGCCAGCAGGATGGGTAGCGGGAGGACCAACACCGGGGAGCTGTTTTTT.

The CDR3 DNA reads TGTGCCAGCAGAATTGGGGAGGCTGGAAACACCATATATTTT. It is translated as CASRIGEAGNTIYF. V is TRBV6-6 and J is TRBJ1-3; D unclear. The CDR3 totals 14 residues. The germline gives CDR1 MNHNY, CDR2 SVGAGI (reference sequence). V lost 6 bases to trimming and J lost 2 bases, with 11 bases between them.

This chain links TRBV6-1 with TRBJ1-2; a weak D match, TRBD1 (6 bases). The V end was cut by 1 base, the J end by 4 bases, with 16 bases between. CDR3 length equals 16 residues. Germline V gene lookup returns CDR1 MNHNS and CDR2 SASEGT. In nucleotides, the CDR3 is TGTGCCAGCAGTGAAGTCGCAGGGGATAGGAGCTATGGCTACACCTTC. It codes for CASSEVAGDRSYGYTF.

The J gene is TRBJ2-4, the V gene TRBV19; D uncertain. Germline CDR1 is LNHDA and CDR2 is SQIVND (reference sequence). V dropped 4 bases and J dropped 6 bases, with 7 bases sitting between them. The CDR3 is made up of 12 amino acids. The CDR3 loop is CASSTYTNIQYF. In nucleotides, the CDR3 is TGTGCCAGTAGTACATACACAAACATTCAGTACTTC.

The chain couples TRBV5-4 to TRBJ2-7; tentatively, D is TRBD1 (6 bases). This CDR3 comprises 14 residues. The germline gives CDR1 SGHNT, CDR2 YYREEE (reference sequence). Trimming shortened V by 4 bases and J by 1 base, and 12 bases separated the two germline ends. This CDR3 reads CASSTVTGSYEQYF. CDR3 bases: TGTGCCAGCAGCACCGTCACAGGGTCCTACGAGCAGTACTTC.

This rearrangement joins TRBV6-1 to TRBJ2-1; 10 positions agree with TRBD2. V lost 7 bases to trimming and J lost 4 bases; unmatched junction nucleotides: 4. The CDR3 consists of 14 residues. Per the germline V gene, CDR1 is MNHNS and CDR2 is SASEGT. In DNA, the CDR3 is TGTGCCAGCACAGCGGGAGGGCCTTACAATGAGCAGTTCTTC. Translating gives CASTAGGPYNEQFF.

In its sample, this clone was seen a few times. The junction departs from the called germline gene at one end, perhaps through a read error. V gene TRBV7-7 combines with J gene TRBJ2-3; 10 bases align to TRBD2. The CDR3 covers 15 residues. Germline lookup yields CDR1 SSHAT and CDR2 FNYEAQ (reference sequence). The CDR3 coding sequence is TGTGCTAGCAGCGCCTCACTAGCGGGAATAGATACGCAGTATTTT. Amino acid sequence: CASSASLAGIDTQYF.

The rearrangement links TRBV23-1 to TRBJ1-1; D may be TRBD1 (5 bases). TRBV23-1 is known as an ORF, though its function is uncertain. V shed 1 base and J shed 6 bases, with 18 bases lying between them. The CDR3 covers 16 residues. The CDR3 here is CASSQFSRGGSSEAFF. The CDR3 region has the DNA TGCGCCAGCAGTCAATTTTCTCGGGGGGGGAGCTCTGAAGCTTTCTTT.

In its sample, this clone was seen a few times. This chain uses TRBV19 with TRBJ1-5; D possibly corresponds to TRBD1 (5 bases). Germline CDR1 reads LNHDA; CDR2 reads SQIVND (reference sequence). This CDR3 is built from 13 residues. With 3 bases removed from V and 4 bases from J, the gap between germline ends came to 7 bases. The DNA for the CDR3 is TGTGCCAGTAGTATGGGGGGGAATCAGCCCCAGCATTTT. It encodes CASSMGGNQPQHF.

This clone appeared once. J is TRBJ2-7 and V is TRBV21-1; the listed D gene, TRBD2, was not tested against the DNA. TRBV21-1 is tagged as a pseudogene. This CDR3 is 16 amino acids long. CDR3 in DNA: TGTGCCAGCAGCGGATCGAGCGGGAGGGCCTCCTACGAGCAGTACTTC. Translating gives CASSGSSGRASYEQYF.